These 29 T cell receptor beta chains were all obtained from the same sample, sequenced in a study of blood T cell repertoires in COVID-19. Clones were sequenced by immunoSEQ multiplex PCR, and TCRdb holds only the in-frame ones, with some missing. The data hold 350,000 to 500,000 clones, with about 88% observed a single time. Sequencing was carried out using PBMCs or T cells enriched from blood (not recorded which). The origin of the receptors is a woman between 18 and 29 years old who had been exposed to COVID-19.

The J gene is TRBJ2-2, the V gene TRBV5-1; D possibly corresponds to TRBD2 (5 bases). V lost 1 base and J 4 bases, leaving 11 bases between the germline ends. Germline-derived CDR1 and CDR2 are SGHRS and YFSETQ. This CDR3 has 15 amino acids. CDR3 nucleotides: TGCGCCAGCAGCTTGATACTCCGGGGCACCGGGGAGCTGTTTTTT. It yields the protein CASSLILRGTGELFF.

The rearrangement joins TRBV6-5 to TRBJ1-6; 10 bases line up with TRBD1. Germline V gene lookup returns CDR1 MNHEY and CDR2 SVGAGI. Losses at the gene ends were 7 bases for V and 7 bases for J; bases not matched to a gene: 7. The CDR3 covers 15 residues. The CDR3 spells CASKRQGAGNSPLHF. Here the CDR3 DNA reads TGTGCCAGCAAGCGACAGGGGGCAGGAAATTCACCCCTCCACTTT.

In this sample, this clone turned up many times. This chain joins TRBV29-1 and TRBJ2-1, with TRBD2 matching 14 bases. V lost 8 bases and J lost 8; bases outside the gene matches: 5. The CDR3 is 13 residues long. CDR1 and CDR2 from the germline V gene are SQVTM and ANQGSEA. For the CDR3, the DNA is TGCAGCACACTGGGACTAGCGGGAGATGAGCAGTTCTTC. Translating gives CSTLGLAGDEQFF.

This clone was counted a few times. This sequence joins TRBV3-1 (or the pseudogene TRBV3-2) and TRBJ2-3; D call uncertain. Trimming took 2 bases from V and 6 from J, leaving 3 bases between them. This CDR3 has 11 amino acids. Germline V gives CDR1 LGHDT, CDR2 YNNKEL (reference sequence). The CDR3 DNA reads TGTGCCAGCAGCCAATCTGATACGCAGTATTTT. Residues: CASSQSDTQYF.

This clone was observed a few times. The chain combines TRBV19 with TRBJ1-2; 7 bases are shared with TRBD1. This CDR3 is 14 amino acids long. J gave up 8 bases and V 6 bases, and 12 bases lay outside the gene matches. Looked up from germline, CDR1 is LNHDA and CDR2 is SQIVND (reference sequence). This CDR3 reads CASSPATGTYGYTF. CDR3 coding DNA: TGTGCCAGTAGCCCCGCGACAGGGACTTACGGCTACACCTTC.

This chain links TRBV19 with TRBJ1-3, with D unclear. From germline, CDR1 is LNHDA and CDR2 SQIVND (reference sequence). The CDR3 length is 16 residues. Trimming took off 3 bases at V and 4 bases at J, with 16 bases between the two ends. DNA for the CDR3: TGTGCCAGTAGTATTTTCTTTCCTACGGGAGGAAACACCATATATTTT. It is translated as CASSIFFPTGGNTIYF.

To note about this clone: One junction end does not reproduce the germline sequence, and a read error may be involved. The chain couples TRBV2 to TRBJ2-7; the match to TRBD1 covers 11 bases. Germline lookup yields CDR1 SNHLY and CDR2 FYNNEI. This CDR3 is built from 12 residues. The CDR3 is CASKAEGTGGGF. The CDR3 DNA reads as TGTGCCAGCAAGGCCGAAGGGACAGGGGGTGGTTTC.

This clone was found once. The chain combines TRBV7-2 with TRBJ2-1; 13 nucleotides match TRBD2. After removal of 0 bases from V and 1 base from J, the junction contained 6 bases not matched to a gene. Germline loops: CDR1 SGHTA, CDR2 FQGNSA. CDR3 length: 19 amino acids. For the CDR3, the DNA is TGTGCCAGCAGCTTAGCGATACTAGCGGGAGGGAGGTCCTACAATGAGCAGTTCTTC. Its protein is CASSLAILAGGRSYNEQFF.

This clone was detected only once. The CDR3 coding sequence is TGTGCCAGCGGGCTGACTAGCGGGATCCCCTACGAGCAGTACTTC. This sequence encodes CASGLTSGIPYEQYF. The V gene is TRBV5-4, the J gene TRBJ2-7, with 11 bases lining up with TRBD2. V lost 7 bases to trimming and J lost 2 bases; unmatched junction nucleotides: 8. This CDR3 is built from 15 residues. Germline assignment: CDR1 SGHNT and CDR2 YYREEE (reference sequence).

This sequence joins TRBV9 and TRBJ2-1; D might be TRBD2 (5 bases). Trimming stripped 3 bases from V and 0 bases from J, with 7 bases between. Per germline, CDR1 SGDLS and CDR2 YYNGEE. The CDR3 length is 14 residues. The CDR3 DNA sequence: TGTGCCAGCAGCGCGGACTTCTCCTACAATGAGCAGTTCTTC. Translated: CASSADFSYNEQFF.

This sequence joins TRBV28 and TRBJ1-5, with 8 bases fitting TRBD1. Germline V gene data show CDR1 as MDHEN and CDR2 as SYDVKM. The CDR3 contains 13 residues. V shed 5 bases and J 4 bases; nucleotides not matched to a gene: 1. CDR3 loop: CASSQGANQPQHF. The CDR3 region has the DNA TGTGCCAGCAGTCAGGGGGCGAATCAGCCCCAGCATTTT.

This clone has only one observation. V is TRBV27 and J is TRBJ1-6, with a weak D call TRBD1 (5 bases). CDR3 length equals 16 residues. The germline V gene has CDR1 MNHEY and CDR2 SMNVEV (reference sequence). The V gene lost 3 bases and the J gene lost 2 bases, with 11 bases spanning the gap. CDR3 nucleotides: TGTGCCAGCAGTTTTAGGGGCGTCCCCTATAATTCACCCCTCCACTTT. This sequence encodes CASSFRGVPYNSPLHF.

The V call is TRBV28, the J call TRBJ2-1, with unresolved D. Germline V gene lookup returns CDR1 MDHEN and CDR2 SYDVKM. The CDR3 is 12 amino acids. V lost 1 base, J lost 11 bases, and 9 bases lay in between. This CDR3 reads CASSLSWRQQFF. The CDR3 nucleotides are TGTGCCAGCAGTTTATCCTGGCGGCAGCAGTTCTTC.

The V gene is TRBV11-1, the J gene TRBJ2-3; TRBD1 matches at 8 bases. Germline values: CDR1 SGHAT, CDR2 FQDESV (reference sequence). Trimming removed 3 bases from V and 3 bases from J; junction bases left unmatched: 5. The CDR3 totals 15 residues. The CDR3 DNA reads as TGTGCCAGCAGCTTTGGACAGGGTGTAACAGATACGCAGTATTTT. Amino acid sequence: CASSFGQGVTDTQYF.

The V gene is TRBV3-1 (or the pseudogene TRBV3-2), the J gene TRBJ2-2; TRBD2 agrees at 8 bases. V gave up 10 bases and J gave up 4 bases; unmatched junction bases: 8. Germline CDR1 is LGHDT and CDR2 is YNNKEL (reference sequence). The CDR3 length is 14 residues. CDR3 DNA sequence: TGTGCCACCCGGACTAGCAGTATCACCGGGGAGCTGTTTTTT. Protein: CATRTSSITGELFF.

The chain combines TRBV3-1 (or the pseudogene TRBV3-2) with TRBJ1-2; D is perhaps TRBD1 (6 bases). V was trimmed by 0 bases and J by 4 bases, leaving 9 bases between them. Germline CDR1 and CDR2: LGHDT and YNNKEL (reference sequence). The CDR3 contains 14 residues. As DNA, the CDR3 is TGTGCCAGCAGCCAAGATGAGGGGGTCTATGGCTACACCTTC. Protein sequence: CASSQDEGVYGYTF.

The chain has TRBV5-1 and TRBJ1-2; 8 nucleotides match TRBD1. The J segment lost 4 bases and the V segment lost 6 bases, leaving 8 bases of the junction unmatched. The germline gives CDR1 SGHRS, CDR2 YFSETQ. The CDR3 loop spans 14 amino acids. The CDR3 DNA reads as TGCGCCAGCACCCTGGGACAGGTTTCCTATGGCTACACCTTC. Translation gives CASTLGQVSYGYTF.

The rearrangement links TRBV23-1 to TRBJ1-2, with 8 bases matching TRBD1. TRBV23-1 is labeled an ORF, and its function is uncertain. The CDR3 has 14 residues. The CDR3 coding sequence is TGCCAGGACAGGGCCCCTATTCCGGACTATGGCTACACCTTC. This sequence encodes CQDRAPIPDYGYTF.

The chain combines TRBV4-3 with TRBJ1-2; D unresolved. Deletions cut 0 bases from V and 8 bases from J, with 13 bases between. Germline CDR1 is LGHNA and CDR2 is YSLEER. The CDR3 totals 14 residues. CDR3 in amino acids: CASSQDRTAYGYTF. In DNA, the CDR3 is TGCGCCAGCAGCCAAGATCGCACCGCGTACGGCTACACCTTC.

The V gene is TRBV4-3, the J gene TRBJ1-6, with D tentatively TRBD1 (6 bases). Germline values: CDR1 LGHNA, CDR2 YSLEER. There are 14 residues in the CDR3. V gave up 0 bases and J gave up 7 bases, with 7 bases separating them. The CDR3 DNA follows: TGCGCCAGCAGCCAAGAAGGGGGAAATTCACCCCTCCACTTT. Translating it yields CASSQEGGNSPLHF.

V is TRBV29-1 and J is TRBJ2-1; D not certain. This CDR3 contains 13 residues. The V end was cut by 6 bases, the J end by 4 bases, with 13 bases between. Germline CDR1 SQVTM, CDR2 ANQGSEA. CDR3 sequence reads: CSVPVTDYNEQFF. The CDR3 nucleotides are TGCAGCGTCCCCGTAACAGATTACAATGAGCAGTTCTTC.

The rearrangement joins TRBV19 to TRBJ2-3, with a possible D match to TRBD1 (6 bases). The germline CDR1 and CDR2 sequences are LNHDA and SQIVND (reference sequence). Deletions cut 5 bases from V and 0 bases from J, with 12 bases between. The CDR3 sequence is 15 residues long. CDR3 nucleotides: TGTGCCAGTAGTCTGTTGCAGGGGAGCACAGATACGCAGTATTTT. Its protein product is CASSLLQGSTDTQYF.

The rearrangement uses TRBV27 and TRBJ2-5; 7 bases align to TRBD2. The CDR3 covers 13 residues. CDR1 is MNHEY, CDR2 SMNVEV, per germline (reference sequence). V lost 3 bases, J lost 4 bases, and 2 bases stayed unmatched. The CDR3 DNA sequence: TGTGCCAGCAGTTTGGCGGGAGTAGAGACCCAGTACTTC. It specifies CASSLAGVETQYF.

The chain joins TRBV28 to TRBJ1-2, with D possibly being TRBD1 (6 bases). Trimming left V 11 bases short and J 2 bases short, with 15 bases between. The CDR3 covers 13 residues. Per the germline V gene, CDR1 is MDHEN and CDR2 is SYDVKM. This CDR3 reads CAVGTTVNYGYTF. The CDR3 nucleotides read TGTGCCGTCGGGACAACAGTAAACTATGGCTACACCTTC.

The gene calls are TRBV6-4 and TRBJ1-1; D is possibly TRBD1 (5 bases). The germline gives CDR1 MRHNA, CDR2 SNTAGT. CDR3 length equals 17 residues. V was clipped by 7 bases and J by 2 bases, with 23 bases between them. The CDR3 loop is CASTSRVEQVLNTEAFF. The DNA of the CDR3 is TGTGCCAGCACCTCCCGAGTTGAACAGGTGCTTAACACTGAAGCTTTCTTT.

This clone was detected only once. The rearrangement uses TRBV27 and TRBJ2-1; D gene unclear. Per the germline V gene, CDR1 is MNHEY and CDR2 is SMNVEV (reference sequence). With 2 bases removed from V and 0 bases from J, the gap between germline ends came to 5 bases. The CDR3 consists of 14 residues. CDR3 DNA sequence: TGTGCCAGCAGTTTACAAAACTCCTACAATGAGCAGTTCTTC. Translating gives CASSLQNSYNEQFF.

The J gene is TRBJ1-5, the V gene TRBV6-5; TRBD1 aligns across 9 bases. The CDR3 contains 14 residues. V lost 6 bases and J lost 3; bases outside the gene matches: 3. The germline V gene encodes CDR1 MNHEY and CDR2 SVGAGI. The CDR3 here is CASRTGGFNQPQHF. The DNA for the CDR3 is TGTGCCAGCAGGACAGGGGGTTTCAATCAGCCCCAGCATTTT.

The chain has TRBV5-1 and TRBJ2-3, with TRBD2 as a possible D gene (6 bases). The V gene's germline CDR1 is SGHRS and CDR2 YFSETQ. Trimming took off 6 bases at V and 1 base at J, with 12 bases between the two ends. The CDR3 has 14 residues. CDR3 amino acids: CASTAASGTDTQYF. The DNA for the CDR3 is TGCGCCAGCACCGCGGCTAGCGGCACAGATACGCAGTATTTT.

The chain is built from TRBV28 and TRBJ1-4; weak D call: TRBD1 (6 bases). V shed 5 bases and J shed 8 bases, with 15 bases lying between them. The length of the CDR3 is 14 residues. The germline CDR1 and CDR2 sequences are MDHEN and SYDVKM. The CDR3 loop is CASSPGGGQEKLFF. CDR3 nucleotides: TGTGCCAGCAGTCCGGGGGGCGGACAGGAAAAACTGTTTTTT.